This T cell receptor beta chain was documented in a study of T cell responses to AZD1222 COVID-19 vaccine. Study summary: Pooled samples include second doses given at about 4 or 12 weeks. Broader study findings: Nearly half of spike-specific TCRs reportedly target unmutated variant regions.

The table came from immunoSEQ multiplex PCR; TCRdb's copy has only in-frame clones and leaves some out. The sample has about 160,000 clones; 75% to 90% are singletons. A remark on this clone: What it binds is not known.

This CDR3 is 14 amino acids long. Germline assignment: CDR1 SQVTM and CDR2 ANQGSEA. With 4 bases removed from V and 3 bases from J, the gap between germline ends came to 15 bases. The chain couples TRBV29-1 to TRBJ1-2, with a tentative D call TRBD1 (5 bases). The sequenced sample was peripheral blood, obtained on day 0 of AZD1222 vaccination. This TCR was recovered from an adult in good health. CDR3 sequence: CSVGELGQYYGYTF. The CDR3, as DNA: TGCAGCGTTGGCGAATTGGGGCAGTACTATGGCTACACCTTC.